This is a list of T cell receptor beta chains from one sample in a study of blood T cells in healthy people across ages. In TCRdb, the 5' RACE reads were re-called with MiXCR into one record per CDR3 protein. This repertoire shows some 1.1 million distinct CDR3 sequences, 35% to 45% found once; its top ten account for 10% to 15%. The sample taken for sequencing was blood. Receptors were obtained from a man aged 18 to 35 in good health. CDR3s include the opening cysteine and the closing phenylalanine or tryptophan. A D gene is named only where the DNA matches it firmly. Clone size, where shown, is once, few, many, or a class for clones that have expanded.

J gene: TRBJ2-1
D gene: .
V gene: TRBV5-6
clone size: .
CDR3 DNA: TGTGCCAGCAGCTTGGATGTGGGGGCGGTAAAGGGTGAGCAGTTCTTC
CDR3 protein: CASSLDVGAVKGEQFF

J gene: TRBJ1-2
D gene: .
V gene: TRBV2
clone size: few
CDR3 DNA: TGTGCCGGATGGAGGGGGGCAACTCTCTACACCTTC
CDR3 protein: CAGWRGATLYTF

J gene: TRBJ1-1
D gene: TRBD1
V gene: TRBV9
clone size: .
CDR3 DNA: TGTGCCAGCAGCTTAGGACGACCGGGACAGGGGCATGGGAACACTGAAGCTTTCTTT
CDR3 protein: CASSLGRPGQGHGNTEAFF

J gene: TRBJ2-5
D gene: TRBD2
V gene: TRBV9
clone size: few
CDR3 DNA: TGTGCCAGCAGCGTAGATTACGGTGGCGGGGGCCAAGAGACCCAGTACTTC
CDR3 protein: CASSVDYGGGGQETQYF

J gene: TRBJ2-7
D gene: .
V gene: TRBV24-1
clone size: .
CDR3 DNA: TGTGCCACCAGTGGCGGCGGGACAGCTAACAATGAGCAGTACTTC
CDR3 protein: CATSGGGTANNEQYF

J gene: TRBJ1-5
D gene: TRBD1
V gene: TRBV12-3/TRBV12-4
clone size: .
CDR3 DNA: TGTGCCAGCACCGACGGGGACAGCTATAGCAATCAGCCCCAGCATTTT
CDR3 protein: CASTDGDSYSNQPQHF

J gene: TRBJ1-2
D gene: .
V gene: TRBV20-1
clone size: few
CDR3 DNA: TGCAGTGCTAGGGGAGGGCATGGCTACACCTTC
CDR3 protein: CSARGGHGYTF

J gene: TRBJ2-1
D gene: .
V gene: TRBV7-9
clone size: .
CDR3 DNA: TGTGCCAGCAGCTTAGGAAGCCTACCCTACAATGAGCAGTTCTTC
CDR3 protein: CASSLGSLPYNEQFF

J gene: TRBJ2-3
D gene: TRBD2
V gene: TRBV5-1
clone size: few
CDR3 DNA: TGCGCCAGCAGCTACCATGGGACTAGCGGGGGGCCAGATACGCAGTATTTT
CDR3 protein: CASSYHGTSGGPDTQYF

J gene: TRBJ2-5
D gene: .
V gene: TRBV7-2
clone size: few
CDR3 DNA: TGTGCCAGCAGCTTAGGATCGGCGGAGCAAGAGACCCAGTACTTC
CDR3 protein: CASSLGSAEQETQYF

J gene: TRBJ2-3
D gene: .
V gene: TRBV12-3/TRBV12-4
clone size: few
CDR3 DNA: TGTGCCAGCGCACCGCTTCCGGGACGGGAGCCCTCTAGCGCAGATACGCAGTATTTT
CDR3 protein: CASAPLPGREPSSADTQYF

J gene: TRBJ2-7
D gene: TRBD2
V gene: TRBV7-9
clone size: .
CDR3 DNA: TGTGCCAGCAGCTTAGGCGGGGGGGCCTTATACGAGCAGTACTTC
CDR3 protein: CASSLGGGALYEQYF

J gene: TRBJ1-2
D gene: .
V gene: TRBV28
clone size: few
CDR3 DNA: TGTGCCAGCACCGCTCGGGGAAGGGGGAACTATGGCTACACCTTC
CDR3 protein: CASTARGRGNYGYTF

J gene: TRBJ2-3
D gene: .
V gene: TRBV7-2
clone size: .
CDR3 DNA: TGTGCCAGCAGACGGATAACCACAGATACGCAGTATTTT
CDR3 protein: CASRRITTDTQYF

J gene: TRBJ2-1
D gene: .
V gene: TRBV28
clone size: .
CDR3 DNA: TGTGCCAGCACCGGCCCCAACAATGAGCAGTTCTTC
CDR3 protein: CASTGPNNEQFF

J gene: TRBJ1-4
D gene: .
V gene: TRBV20-1
clone size: many
CDR3 DNA: TGCAGTGCTAGACACGTAGGCGGCGTGGAAAAACTGTTTTTT
CDR3 protein: CSARHVGGVEKLFF

J gene: TRBJ2-7
D gene: .
V gene: TRBV7-9
clone size: .
CDR3 DNA: TGTGCCAGCAGCCCAGGGGTCCTATTATCCTACGAGCAGTACTTC
CDR3 protein: CASSPGVLLSYEQYF

J gene: TRBJ2-7
D gene: .
V gene: TRBV2
clone size: few
CDR3 DNA: TGTGCCAGCAGGTCCATCTACGAGCAGTACTTC
CDR3 protein: CASRSIYEQYF

J gene: TRBJ1-6
D gene: TRBD1
V gene: TRBV25-1
clone size: .
CDR3 DNA: TGTGCCAGCAGTGAATCCGACAGGGGTAATTCACCCCTCCACTTT
CDR3 protein: CASSESDRGNSPLHF

J gene: TRBJ1-6
D gene: TRBD1
V gene: TRBV6-1
clone size: .
CDR3 DNA: TGTGCCAGCAGTCGACCGACAGGGCCCAGCTCCTATAATTCACCCCTCCACTTT
CDR3 protein: CASSRPTGPSSYNSPLHF

J gene: TRBJ2-5
D gene: TRBD2
V gene: TRBV9
clone size: .
CDR3 DNA: TGTGCCAGCAGCTTTAGCGGGGGGGCCCAAGAGACCCAGTACTTC
CDR3 protein: CASSFSGGAQETQYF

J gene: TRBJ1-6
D gene: .
V gene: TRBV4-1
clone size: few
CDR3 DNA: TGCGCCAGCAGCCAAGGACTGAGGGGCTCCTATAATTCACCCCTCCACTTT
CDR3 protein: CASSQGLRGSYNSPLHF

J gene: TRBJ1-2
D gene: TRBD1
V gene: TRBV7-2
clone size: few
CDR3 DNA: TGTGCCAGCAGCGGGGGACAGGGGTGGTCGAATGGCTACACCTTC
CDR3 protein: CASSGGQGWSNGYTF

J gene: TRBJ1-1
D gene: TRBD1
V gene: TRBV20-1
clone size: .
CDR3 DNA: TGCAGTGCCAGACCGGGACAGCTGAACACTGAAGCTTTCTTT
CDR3 protein: CSARPGQLNTEAFF

J gene: TRBJ1-4
D gene: .
V gene: TRBV20-1
clone size: .
CDR3 DNA: TGCAGTGCCCATGCACTACGGGCAACTAATGAAAAACTGTTTTTT
CDR3 protein: CSAHALRATNEKLFF

J gene: TRBJ1-1
D gene: .
V gene: TRBV6-2/TRBV6-3
clone size: few
CDR3 DNA: TGTGCCAGCAGCTACAAGACACGGACGGCGAACACTGAAGCTTTCTTT
CDR3 protein: CASSYKTRTANTEAFF

J gene: TRBJ2-2
D gene: .
V gene: TRBV20-1
clone size: few
CDR3 DNA: TGCAGTGTTTGGGGGGTCGACGCCGGGGAGCTGTTTTTT
CDR3 protein: CSVWGVDAGELFF

J gene: TRBJ2-5
D gene: .
V gene: TRBV5-1
clone size: .
CDR3 DNA: TGCGCCAGCAGCTTGAGGACTGACCAAGAGACCCAGTACTTC
CDR3 protein: CASSLRTDQETQYF

J gene: TRBJ2-7
D gene: TRBD1
V gene: TRBV7-9
clone size: .
CDR3 DNA: TGTGCCGGCAGCTTAGCAGGGGGCGGCGACGAGCAGTACTTC
CDR3 protein: CAGSLAGGGDEQYF

J gene: TRBJ2-1
D gene: TRBD2
V gene: TRBV20-1
clone size: .
CDR3 DNA: TGCAGTGCTCCACTAGCGGGGGCCCGCTCCTACAATGAGCAGTTCTTC
CDR3 protein: CSAPLAGARSYNEQFF

J gene: TRBJ1-1
D gene: .
V gene: TRBV28
clone size: .
CDR3 DNA: TGTGCCTGCTCCGAGGTTTTGACGAACACTGAAGCTTTCTTT
CDR3 protein: CACSEVLTNTEAFF

J gene: TRBJ2-5
D gene: .
V gene: TRBV5-5
clone size: .
CDR3 DNA: TGTGCCAGCAGGCGACAAGGGGTAGAGACCCAGTACTTC
CDR3 protein: CASRRQGVETQYF

J gene: TRBJ2-1
D gene: TRBD1
V gene: TRBV12-3/TRBV12-4
clone size: few
CDR3 DNA: TGTGCCAGCAGGTTGACAGGGAACGATGAGCAGTTCTTC
CDR3 protein: CASRLTGNDEQFF

J gene: TRBJ2-1
D gene: .
V gene: TRBV29-1
clone size: .
CDR3 DNA: TGCAGCGTCAGCTCCTACAATGAGCAGTTCTTC
CDR3 protein: CSVSSYNEQFF

J gene: TRBJ2-3
D gene: .
V gene: TRBV4-1
clone size: few
CDR3 DNA: TGCGCCAGCAGCCAAGCCCTTCAGGGTGGAGATACGCAGTATTTT
CDR3 protein: CASSQALQGGDTQYF

J gene: TRBJ1-6
D gene: .
V gene: TRBV12-3/TRBV12-4
clone size: .
CDR3 DNA: TGTGCCAGCAGTTTAGCGGGGGGTTCGCCTTCACCCCTCCACTTT
CDR3 protein: CASSLAGGSPSPLHF

J gene: TRBJ2-1
D gene: .
V gene: TRBV20-1
clone size: .
CDR3 DNA: TGCAGTGCTAGAGCCATCACAGGGACCTCCTACAATGAGCAGTTATTC
CDR3 protein: CSARAITGTSYNEQLF

J gene: TRBJ2-7
D gene: .
V gene: TRBV12-5
clone size: .
CDR3 DNA: TGTGCTAGTGGTTTAGCAGGGTCCCACGAGCAGTACTTC
CDR3 protein: CASGLAGSHEQYF

J gene: TRBJ2-1
D gene: .
V gene: TRBV5-4
clone size: .
CDR3 DNA: TGTGCCAGCAGCTCTTACAAGTACAATGAGCAGTTCTTC
CDR3 protein: CASSSYKYNEQFF

J gene: TRBJ2-3
D gene: .
V gene: TRBV7-2
clone size: .
CDR3 DNA: TGTGCTTCTGTCCGCGGGACTAGCACAGATACGCAGTATTTT
CDR3 protein: CASVRGTSTDTQYF

J gene: TRBJ2-1
D gene: .
V gene: TRBV7-9
clone size: many
CDR3 DNA: TGTGCCAGCAGCCCACCCTGGACAAAAGACTACAATGAGCAGTTCTTC
CDR3 protein: CASSPPWTKDYNEQFF

J gene: TRBJ1-6
D gene: .
V gene: TRBV2
clone size: few
CDR3 DNA: TGTGCCAGCAGTGGACAGGTTACGTATAATTCACCCCTCCACTTT
CDR3 protein: CASSGQVTYNSPLHF

J gene: TRBJ2-5
D gene: .
V gene: TRBV11-2
clone size: .
CDR3 DNA: TGTGCCAGCAGCCAGCAGAACCAAGAGACCCAGTACTTC
CDR3 protein: CASSQQNQETQYF

J gene: TRBJ1-3
D gene: TRBD1
V gene: TRBV29-1
clone size: many
CDR3 DNA: TGCAGCGTCGTTGACAGGGGGGAAAACACCATATATTTT
CDR3 protein: CSVVDRGENTIYF

J gene: TRBJ2-7
D gene: TRBD1
V gene: TRBV7-2
clone size: .
CDR3 DNA: TGTGCCAGCAGCTTATTTCGGGGACAGGGGGCCTACGAGCAGTACTTC
CDR3 protein: CASSLFRGQGAYEQYF